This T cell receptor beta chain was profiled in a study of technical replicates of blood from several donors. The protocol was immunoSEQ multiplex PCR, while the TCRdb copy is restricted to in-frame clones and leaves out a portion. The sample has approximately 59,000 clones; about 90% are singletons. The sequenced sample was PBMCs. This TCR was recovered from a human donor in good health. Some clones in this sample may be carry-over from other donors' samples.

The CDR3 loop reads CASSLGRGYGYTF. The CDR3 bases are TGCGCCAGCAGCTTGGGGAGGGGTTATGGCTACACCTTC. The gene calls are TRBV5-1 and TRBJ1-2; tentative D call: TRBD1 (5 bases). Trimming stripped 0 bases from V and 5 bases from J, with 8 bases between. CDR1 is SGHRS and CDR2 is YFSETQ in the germline V gene. The CDR3 is made up of 13 amino acids.